This T cell receptor (beta chain) was recorded in a study of T cells in localized non-small cell lung cancer. Study-level results: In uninvolved adjacent lung, T cell clonality reached its highest value, exceeding tumor. Only one tumor region was sequenced, so heterogeneity remains possible.

Only in-frame clones appear in the TCRdb table, and some are missing; sequencing was by immunoSEQ multiplex PCR. The sample has 38,000 or so clones, roughly 85% seen once. Germline V lookup: CDR1 GTSNPN, CDR2 SVGIG (reference sequence). V gave up 0 bases and J gave up 1 base, with 9 bases separating them. This CDR3 contains 14 residues. As for this clone: Its antigen is as yet unknown.

The sequence came from a male donor aged 60 or over with stage II lung adenocarcinoma. The chain carries TRBV30 and TRBJ1-2; no reliable D call. The specimen was peripheral blood mononuclear cells, collected before any cancer treatment. In DNA, the CDR3 is TGTGCCTGGAGTGTACCGGGGAGTAACTATGGCTACACCTTC. It yields the protein CAWSVPGSNYGYTF. The whole variable domain, remainder taken from reference TRBV30 and TRBJ1-2, is SQTIHQWPATLVQPVGSPLSLECTVEGTSNPNLYWYRQAAGRGLQLLFYSVGIGQISSEVPQNLSASRPQDRQFILSSKKLLLSDSGFYLCAWSVPGSNYGYTFGSGTRLTVV.